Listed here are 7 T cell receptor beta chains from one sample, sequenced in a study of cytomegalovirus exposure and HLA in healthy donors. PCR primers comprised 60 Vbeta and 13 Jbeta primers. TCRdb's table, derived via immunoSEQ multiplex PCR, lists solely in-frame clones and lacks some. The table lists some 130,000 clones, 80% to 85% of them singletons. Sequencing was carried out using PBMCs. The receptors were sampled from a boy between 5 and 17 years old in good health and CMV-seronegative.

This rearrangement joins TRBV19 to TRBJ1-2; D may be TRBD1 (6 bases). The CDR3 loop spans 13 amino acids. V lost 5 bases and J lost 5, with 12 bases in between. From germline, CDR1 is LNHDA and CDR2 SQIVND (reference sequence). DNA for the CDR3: TGTGCCAGTAGTGCCCCAGGGGCTTATGGCTACACCTTC. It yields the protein CASSAPGAYGYTF.

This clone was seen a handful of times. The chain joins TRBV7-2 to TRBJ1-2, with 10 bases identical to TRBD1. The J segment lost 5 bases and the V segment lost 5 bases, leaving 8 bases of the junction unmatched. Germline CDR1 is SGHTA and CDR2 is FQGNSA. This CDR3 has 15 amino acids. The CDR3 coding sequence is TGTGCCAGCAGCCCCCGACAGGGGGCTCTATATGGCTACACCTTC. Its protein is CASSPRQGALYGYTF.

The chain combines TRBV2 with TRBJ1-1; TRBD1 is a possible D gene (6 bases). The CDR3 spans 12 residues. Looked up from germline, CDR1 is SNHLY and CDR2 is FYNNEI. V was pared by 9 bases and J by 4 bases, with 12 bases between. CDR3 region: CASQRQATEAFF. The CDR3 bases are TGTGCCAGTCAAAGACAGGCCACTGAAGCTTTCTTT.

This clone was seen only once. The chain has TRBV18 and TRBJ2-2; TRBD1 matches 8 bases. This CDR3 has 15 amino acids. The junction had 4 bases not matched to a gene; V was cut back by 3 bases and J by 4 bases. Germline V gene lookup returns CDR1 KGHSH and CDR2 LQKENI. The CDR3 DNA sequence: TGTGCCAGCTCACCGGGAACAGGGGGCACCGGGGAGCTGTTTTTT. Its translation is CASSPGTGGTGELFF.

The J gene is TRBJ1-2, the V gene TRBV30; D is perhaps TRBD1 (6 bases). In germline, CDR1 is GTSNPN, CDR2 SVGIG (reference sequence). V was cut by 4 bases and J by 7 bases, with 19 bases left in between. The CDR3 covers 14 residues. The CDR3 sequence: CAWTPFGPGVGYTF. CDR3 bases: TGTGCCTGGACCCCTTTCGGCCCAGGGGTTGGCTACACCTTC.

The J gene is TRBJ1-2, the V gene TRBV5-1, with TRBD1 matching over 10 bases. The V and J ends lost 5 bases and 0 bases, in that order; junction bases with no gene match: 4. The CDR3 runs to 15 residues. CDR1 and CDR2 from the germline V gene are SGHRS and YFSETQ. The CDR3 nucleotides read TGCGCCAGCAGGTCCGGGACAGGGGCTAACTATGGCTACACCTTC. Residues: CASRSGTGANYGYTF.

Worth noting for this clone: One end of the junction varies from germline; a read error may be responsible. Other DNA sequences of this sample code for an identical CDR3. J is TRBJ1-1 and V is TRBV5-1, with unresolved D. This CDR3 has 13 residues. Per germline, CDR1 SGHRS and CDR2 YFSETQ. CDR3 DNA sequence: TGCGCCAGTAGCTTGGGCGTGAACACTGAAGCTTTCTTT. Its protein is CASSLGVNTEAFF.